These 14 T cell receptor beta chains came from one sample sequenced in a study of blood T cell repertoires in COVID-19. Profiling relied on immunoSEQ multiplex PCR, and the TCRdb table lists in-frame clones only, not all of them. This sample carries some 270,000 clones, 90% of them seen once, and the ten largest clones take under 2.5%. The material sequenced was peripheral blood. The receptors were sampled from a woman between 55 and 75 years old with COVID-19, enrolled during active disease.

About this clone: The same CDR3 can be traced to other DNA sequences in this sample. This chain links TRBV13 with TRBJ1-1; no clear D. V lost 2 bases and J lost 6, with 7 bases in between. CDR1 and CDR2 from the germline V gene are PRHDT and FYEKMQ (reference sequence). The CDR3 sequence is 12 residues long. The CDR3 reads CASSLTGAEAFF. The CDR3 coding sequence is TGTGCCAGCAGCTTAACCGGGGCTGAAGCTTTCTTT.

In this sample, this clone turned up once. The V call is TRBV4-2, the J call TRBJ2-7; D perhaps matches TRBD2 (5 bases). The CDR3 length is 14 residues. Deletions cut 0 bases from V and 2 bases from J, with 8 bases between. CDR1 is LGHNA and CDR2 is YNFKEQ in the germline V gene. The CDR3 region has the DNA TGTGCCAGCAGCCAAGATCCCGGGGCCTACGAGCAGTACTTC. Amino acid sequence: CASSQDPGAYEQYF.

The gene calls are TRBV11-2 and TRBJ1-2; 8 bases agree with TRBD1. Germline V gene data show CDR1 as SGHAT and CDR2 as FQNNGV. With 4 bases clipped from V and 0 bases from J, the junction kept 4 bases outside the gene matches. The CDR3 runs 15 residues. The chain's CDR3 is CASSSGTGPNYGYTF. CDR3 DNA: TGTGCCAGCAGCTCGGGGACAGGTCCTAACTATGGCTACACCTTC.

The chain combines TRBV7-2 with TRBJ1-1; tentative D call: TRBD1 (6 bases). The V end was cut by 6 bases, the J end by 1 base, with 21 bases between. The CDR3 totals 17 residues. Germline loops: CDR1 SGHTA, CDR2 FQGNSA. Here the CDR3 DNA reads TGTGCCAGCAGTCAATCCAACAGGGTGAGGGGGAACACTGAAGCTTTCTTT. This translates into CASSQSNRVRGNTEAFF.

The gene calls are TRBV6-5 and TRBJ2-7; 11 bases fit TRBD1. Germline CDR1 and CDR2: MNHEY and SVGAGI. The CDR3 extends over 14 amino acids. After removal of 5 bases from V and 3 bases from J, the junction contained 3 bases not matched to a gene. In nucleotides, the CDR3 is TGTGCCAGCAGTAGCGGGACAGGGGGCTACGAGCAGTACTTC. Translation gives CASSSGTGGYEQYF.

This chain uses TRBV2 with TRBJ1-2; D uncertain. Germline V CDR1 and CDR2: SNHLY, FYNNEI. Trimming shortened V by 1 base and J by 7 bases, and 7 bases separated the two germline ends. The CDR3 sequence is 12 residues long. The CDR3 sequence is CASSEGGGGYTF. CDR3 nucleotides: TGTGCCAGCAGTGAAGGGGGAGGTGGCTACACCTTC.

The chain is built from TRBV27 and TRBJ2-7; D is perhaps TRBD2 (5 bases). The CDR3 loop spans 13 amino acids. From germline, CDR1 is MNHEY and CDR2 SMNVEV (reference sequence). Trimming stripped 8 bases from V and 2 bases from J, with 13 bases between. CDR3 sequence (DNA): TGTGCCAGCCTAGCCCCCGGGACCTACGAGCAGTACTTC. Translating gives CASLAPGTYEQYF.

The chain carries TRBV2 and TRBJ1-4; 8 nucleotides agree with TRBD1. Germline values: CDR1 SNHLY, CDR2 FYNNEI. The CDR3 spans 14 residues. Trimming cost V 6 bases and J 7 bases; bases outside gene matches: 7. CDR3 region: CASSIQGEGEKLFF. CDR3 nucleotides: TGTGCCAGCAGCATACAGGGGGAAGGTGAAAAACTGTTTTTT.

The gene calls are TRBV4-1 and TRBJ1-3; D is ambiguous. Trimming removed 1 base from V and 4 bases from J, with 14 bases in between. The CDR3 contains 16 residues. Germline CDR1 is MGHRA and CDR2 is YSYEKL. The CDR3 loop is CASSQASPGRGNTIYF. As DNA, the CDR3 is TGCGCCAGCAGCCAAGCCTCCCCAGGAAGGGGAAACACCATATATTTT.

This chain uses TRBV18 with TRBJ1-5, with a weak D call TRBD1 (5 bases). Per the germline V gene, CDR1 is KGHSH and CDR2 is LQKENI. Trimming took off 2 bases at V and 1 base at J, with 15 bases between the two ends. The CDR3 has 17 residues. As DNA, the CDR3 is TGTGCCAGCTCACCAGAGGACATCATGGCAAGCAATCAGCCCCAGCATTTT. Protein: CASSPEDIMASNQPQHF.

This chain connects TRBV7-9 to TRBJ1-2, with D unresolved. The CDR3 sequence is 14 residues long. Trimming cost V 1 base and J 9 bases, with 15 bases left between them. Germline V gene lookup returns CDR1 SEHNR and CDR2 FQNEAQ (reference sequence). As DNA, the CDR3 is TGTGCCAGCAGCTTAGGGTCCCTCACTGAGAGCTACACCTTC. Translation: CASSLGSLTESYTF.

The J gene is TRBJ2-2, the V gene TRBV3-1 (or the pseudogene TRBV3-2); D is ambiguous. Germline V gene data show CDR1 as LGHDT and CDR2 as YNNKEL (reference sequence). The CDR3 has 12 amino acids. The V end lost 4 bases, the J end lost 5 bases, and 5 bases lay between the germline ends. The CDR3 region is CASSLSTGELFF. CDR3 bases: TGTGCCAGCAGCCTCTCGACCGGGGAGCTGTTTTTT.

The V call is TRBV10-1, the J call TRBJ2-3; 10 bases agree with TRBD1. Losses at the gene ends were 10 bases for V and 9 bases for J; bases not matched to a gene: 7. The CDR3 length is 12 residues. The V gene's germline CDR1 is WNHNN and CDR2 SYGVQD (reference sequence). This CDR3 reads CANRTGGVTQYF. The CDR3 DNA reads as TGCGCCAACCGGACAGGGGGTGTCACGCAGTATTTT.

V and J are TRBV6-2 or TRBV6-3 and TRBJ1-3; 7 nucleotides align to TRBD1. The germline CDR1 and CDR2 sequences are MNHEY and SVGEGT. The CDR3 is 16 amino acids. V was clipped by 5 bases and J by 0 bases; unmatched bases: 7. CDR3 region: CASSRTGPNSGNTIYF. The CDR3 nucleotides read TGTGCCAGCAGTCGGACAGGCCCTAACTCTGGAAACACCATATATTTT.